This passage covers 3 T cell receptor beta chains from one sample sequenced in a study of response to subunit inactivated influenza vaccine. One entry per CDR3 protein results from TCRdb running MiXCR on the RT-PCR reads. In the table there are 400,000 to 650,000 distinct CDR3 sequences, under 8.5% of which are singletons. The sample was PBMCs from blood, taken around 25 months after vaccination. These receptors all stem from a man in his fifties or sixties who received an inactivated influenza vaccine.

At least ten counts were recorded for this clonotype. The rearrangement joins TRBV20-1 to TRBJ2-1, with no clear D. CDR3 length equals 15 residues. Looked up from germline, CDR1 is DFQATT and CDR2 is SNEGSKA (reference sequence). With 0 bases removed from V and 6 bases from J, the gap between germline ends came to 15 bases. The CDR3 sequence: CSARDQVRRPNEQFF. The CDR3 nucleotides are TGCAGTGCTAGAGATCAGGTCCGACGTCCCAATGAGCAGTTCTTC.

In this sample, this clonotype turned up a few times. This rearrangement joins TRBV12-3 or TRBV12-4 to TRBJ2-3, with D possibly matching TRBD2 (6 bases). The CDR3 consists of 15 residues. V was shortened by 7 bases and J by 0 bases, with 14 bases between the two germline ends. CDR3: CASTRGLSSTDTQYF. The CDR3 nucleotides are TGTGCCAGCACCCGGGGACTTTCCAGCACAGATACGCAGTATTTT.

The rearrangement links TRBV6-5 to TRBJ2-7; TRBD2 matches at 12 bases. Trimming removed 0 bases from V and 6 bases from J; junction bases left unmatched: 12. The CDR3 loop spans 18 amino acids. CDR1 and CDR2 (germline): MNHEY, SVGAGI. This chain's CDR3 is CASSYSKTSGGTLIEQYF. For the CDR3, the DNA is TGTGCCAGCAGTTACTCGAAGACTAGCGGGGGAACTTTGATCGAGCAGTACTTC.